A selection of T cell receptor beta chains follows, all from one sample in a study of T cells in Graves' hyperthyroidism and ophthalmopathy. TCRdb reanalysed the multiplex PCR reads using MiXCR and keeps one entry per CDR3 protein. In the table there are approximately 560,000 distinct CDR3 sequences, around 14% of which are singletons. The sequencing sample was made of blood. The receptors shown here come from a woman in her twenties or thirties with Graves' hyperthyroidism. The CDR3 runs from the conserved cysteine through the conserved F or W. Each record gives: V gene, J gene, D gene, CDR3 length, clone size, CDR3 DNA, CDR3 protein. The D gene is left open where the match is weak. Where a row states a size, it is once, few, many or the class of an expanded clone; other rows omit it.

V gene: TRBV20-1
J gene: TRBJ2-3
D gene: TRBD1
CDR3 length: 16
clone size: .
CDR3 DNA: TGCAGTGCTCCTCGGGACAGGGACTCCGCACGGGATACGCAGTATTTT
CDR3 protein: CSAPRDRDSARDTQYF

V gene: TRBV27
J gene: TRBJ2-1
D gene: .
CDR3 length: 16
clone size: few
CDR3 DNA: TGTGCCAGCAATCGGCTAGCGCTCAGCTCCTACAATGAGCAGTTCTTC
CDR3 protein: CASNRLALSSYNEQFF

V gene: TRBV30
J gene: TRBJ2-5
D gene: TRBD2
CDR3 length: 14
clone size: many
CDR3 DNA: TGTGCCTGGAGCCGGGGGAGGGTAGGAGAGACCCAGTACTTC
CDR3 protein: CAWSRGRVGETQYF

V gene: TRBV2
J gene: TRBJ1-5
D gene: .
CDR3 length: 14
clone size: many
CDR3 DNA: TGTGCCAGCAGACCGGGCAGAGACAATCAGCCCCAGCATTTT
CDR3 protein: CASRPGRDNQPQHF

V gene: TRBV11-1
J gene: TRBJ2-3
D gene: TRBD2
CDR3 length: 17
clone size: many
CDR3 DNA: TGTGCCAGCAGCGCGGGACTAGCGGGGTCAAACACAGATACGCAGTATTTT
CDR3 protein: CASSAGLAGSNTDTQYF

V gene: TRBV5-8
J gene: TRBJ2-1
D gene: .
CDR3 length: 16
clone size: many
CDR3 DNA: TGTGCCAGCAGCTTGGCCCCCGGACTGGCCAACAATGAGCAGTTCTTC
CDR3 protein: CASSLAPGLANNEQFF

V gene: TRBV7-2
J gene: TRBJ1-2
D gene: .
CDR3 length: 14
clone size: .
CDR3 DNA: TGTGCCAGCAACTCGGGCGCCGGGGGCGATGGCTACACCTTC
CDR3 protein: CASNSGAGGDGYTF

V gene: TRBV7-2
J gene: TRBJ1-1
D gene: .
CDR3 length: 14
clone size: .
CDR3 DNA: TGTGCCAGCAGCTTAGTAGTCGCCCACACTGAAGCTTTCTTT
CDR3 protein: CASSLVVAHTEAFF

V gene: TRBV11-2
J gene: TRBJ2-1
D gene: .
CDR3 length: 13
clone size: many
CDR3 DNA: TGTGCCAGCAGCTTAGGCGACGGGTATGAGCAGTTCTTC
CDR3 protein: CASSLGDGYEQFF

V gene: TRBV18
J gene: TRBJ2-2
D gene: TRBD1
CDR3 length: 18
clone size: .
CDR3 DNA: TGTGCCAGCTCACCCCTCCCCGGGACAGACGTGAACACCGGGGAGCTGTTTTTT
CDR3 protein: CASSPLPGTDVNTGELFF

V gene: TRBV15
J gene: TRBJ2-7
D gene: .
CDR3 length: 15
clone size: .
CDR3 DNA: TGTGCCACCAGCAGAGACTCGCGATTACCCTACGAGCAGTACTTC
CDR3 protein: CATSRDSRLPYEQYF

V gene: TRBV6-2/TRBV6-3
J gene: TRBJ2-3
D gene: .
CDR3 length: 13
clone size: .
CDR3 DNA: TGTGCCAGCAGTGAAAGTTGGGTAGATACGCAGTATTTT
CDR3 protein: CASSESWVDTQYF

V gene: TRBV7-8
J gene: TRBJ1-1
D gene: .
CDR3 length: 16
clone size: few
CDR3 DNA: TGTGCCAGCAGCTGGGGGGGGGGGGGTGCACACACTGAAGCTTTCTTT
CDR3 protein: CASSWGGGGAHTEAFF

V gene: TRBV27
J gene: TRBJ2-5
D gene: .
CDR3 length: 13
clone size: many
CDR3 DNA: TGTGCCAGCAGTGGTCGGGACAAAGAGACCCAGTACTTC
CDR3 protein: CASSGRDKETQYF

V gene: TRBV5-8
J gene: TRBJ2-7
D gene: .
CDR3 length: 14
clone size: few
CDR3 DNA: TGTGCCAGCAGCTTGGAGACGGGCGGGTACAAGCAGTACTTC
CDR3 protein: CASSLETGGYKQYF

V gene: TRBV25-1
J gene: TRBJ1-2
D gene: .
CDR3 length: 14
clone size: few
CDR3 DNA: TGTGCCAGCAGTCCTCGGACGGATCCCTATGGCTACACCTTC
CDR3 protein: CASSPRTDPYGYTF

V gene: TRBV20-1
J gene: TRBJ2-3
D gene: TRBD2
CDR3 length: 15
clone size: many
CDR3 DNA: TGCAGTGCCCCCGGACTAGCGGGAGTCACAGATACGCAGTATTTT
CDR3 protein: CSAPGLAGVTDTQYF

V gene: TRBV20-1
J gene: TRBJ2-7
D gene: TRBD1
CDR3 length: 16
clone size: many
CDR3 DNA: TGCAGTGCTAGAGATTTACGGGCAGGGGGCCCCTACGAGCAGTACTTC
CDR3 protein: CSARDLRAGGPYEQYF

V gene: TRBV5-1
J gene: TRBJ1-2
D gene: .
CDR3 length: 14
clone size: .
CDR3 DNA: TGCGCCAGCAGCTTGGCCTTGGGAGTCTATGGCTACACCTTC
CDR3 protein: CASSLALGVYGYTF

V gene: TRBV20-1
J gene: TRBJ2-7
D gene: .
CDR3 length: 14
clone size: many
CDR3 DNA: TGCAGTGCTAGGGGGGACGGAGTAGCCTACGAGCAGTACTTC
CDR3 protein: CSARGDGVAYEQYF

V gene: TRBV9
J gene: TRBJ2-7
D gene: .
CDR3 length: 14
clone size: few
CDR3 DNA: TGTGCCAGCAGCCCCCGTAGCGGTTTTTACGAGCAGTACTTC
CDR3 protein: CASSPRSGFYEQYF

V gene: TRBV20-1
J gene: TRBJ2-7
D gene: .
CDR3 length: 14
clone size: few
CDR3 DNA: TGCAGTGCAATTTCTAGGGCCCCCTTCTACGAGCAGTACTTC
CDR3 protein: CSAISRAPFYEQYF